This TCR beta chain came from a study of shared clonotypes between healthy human individuals. Assay: immunoSEQ multiplex PCR; the TCRdb copy retains only in-frame clones and omits some. The profile covers roughly 2.2 million clones, with less than 95% appearing a single time and approximately 0.4% taken by the ten largest. In germline, CDR1 is SNHLY, CDR2 FYNNEI. The CDR3 is 12 residues long. V lost 1 base to trimming and J lost 8 bases, with 8 bases between them. This clonotype originated in a man younger than 30 in good health. Some clones in this sample may be carry-over from other donors' samples. The sample consisted of naive CD4+ T cells from PBMCs. Noted subset: CD45RA+ positively selected. This chain links TRBV2 with TRBJ1-2; no firm D call. The CDR3, as DNA: TGTGCCAGCAGTGAAGAAGGCGTCGGCTACACCTTC. This sequence encodes CASSEEGVGYTF.